The next 31 T cell receptor beta chains were all read from a single sample in a study of blood T cells in healthy people across ages. Combining a sample-barcoded 5' primer with a J-beta primer mix, a second PCR ran for about 7 to 11 cycles. TCRdb independently ran MiXCR on the 5' RACE reads; one entry per CDR3 protein. The table has hundreds of thousands of distinct CDR3 sequences, about 28% seen once; the top ten hold around 15%. Sequenced sample: blood. These TCRs come from a woman aged 80 or over in good health.

This clonotype occurred a few times. J is TRBJ1-5 and V is TRBV12-3 or TRBV12-4; the D gene is possibly TRBD1 (5 bases). V shed 3 bases and J shed 0 bases, with 12 bases lying between them. This CDR3 region has 16 residues. Written as DNA, the CDR3 is TGTGCCAGCAGTTTCGGAGGGACTAATAGCAATCAGCCCCAGCATTTT. This encodes CASSFGGTNSNQPQHF.

This rearrangement joins TRBV12-3 or TRBV12-4 to TRBJ2-5; perhaps TRBD2 as D (5 bases). The CDR3 runs 13 residues. V dropped 4 bases and J dropped 7 bases, with 13 bases sitting between them. CDR3: CASSSGGLRTQYF. CDR3 bases: TGTGCCAGCAGTTCAGGCGGGCTCCGGACCCAGTACTTC.

V usage is TRBV28 and J usage is TRBJ1-2; D remains ambiguous. The CDR3 contains 12 residues. CDR1 is MDHEN, CDR2 SYDVKM, per germline. V shed 3 bases and J shed 5 bases, with 7 bases lying between them. CDR3 in amino acids: CASSFGSYGYTF. The CDR3 DNA follows: TGTGCCAGCAGTTTCGGATCTTATGGCTACACCTTC.

The sample holds many counts of this clonotype. The gene calls are TRBV15 and TRBJ2-1, with 10 bases lining up with TRBD2. The V gene end was trimmed by 2 bases and the J gene end by 1 base; junction bases not matched to a gene: 2. Germline lookup yields CDR1 LNHNV and CDR2 YYDKDF (reference sequence). The CDR3 runs to 16 residues. The CDR3 region has the DNA TGTGCCACCAGCAGACAGCGGGGGGGGTCCTACAATGAGCAGTTCTTC. This encodes CATSRQRGGSYNEQFF.

The V and J genes are TRBV20-1 and TRBJ1-1; TRBD1 might be the D (5 bases). The CDR3 is 13 amino acids. CDR1 and CDR2 from the germline V gene are DFQATT and SNEGSKA (reference sequence). CDR3 nucleotides: TGCAGCGCCACCCCAACAGGGAACACTGAAGCTTTCTTT. Translated: CSATPTGNTEAFF.

This clonotype was seen repeatedly, ten times or more. The chain has TRBV20-1 and TRBJ1-2; D is undetermined. The CDR3 has 11 residues. V was pared by 3 bases and J by 7 bases, with 9 bases between. Germline CDR1 is DFQATT and CDR2 is SNEGSKA (reference sequence). In DNA form, the CDR3 reads TGCAGTGCTAGGGAGGGATCTGGCTACACCTTC. Translating it yields CSAREGSGYTF.

A note on this clonotype: A much more abundant neighbour one base away suggests this may be a read error. The chain is built from TRBV28 and TRBJ2-1, with 9 bases aligning to TRBD1. The V gene's germline CDR1 is MDHEN and CDR2 SYDVKM. Trimming took 4 bases from V and 6 from J; bases not matched to a gene: 7. The CDR3 is made up of 15 amino acids. The DNA of the CDR3 is TGTGCCAGCAGTTCCGGGGGACAGGGAACCAATGAGCAGTTCTTC. As protein: CASSSGGQGTNEQFF.

In this sample, this clonotype turned up many times. The V call is TRBV6-2 or TRBV6-3, the J call TRBJ2-2; D is ambiguous. Trimming took off 2 bases at V and 5 bases at J, with 3 bases between the two ends. Germline assignment: CDR1 MNHEY and CDR2 SVGEGT. The CDR3 consists of 12 residues. The CDR3 bases are TGTGCCAGCAGTTACACTACCGGGGAGCTGTTTTTT. As protein: CASSYTTGELFF.

This clonotype was seen ten or more times. The chain links TRBV28 to TRBJ2-5; TRBD2 aligns across 9 bases. Germline CDR1 is MDHEN and CDR2 is SYDVKM. The CDR3 is 20 amino acids. The V segment lost 6 bases and the J segment 5 bases; nucleotides outside the gene matches: 25. As DNA, the CDR3 is TGTGCCAGCAGCAAAACAAGGGAAAGGGGGCTAGCGGGGATAATGGAGACCCAGTACTTC. Residues: CASSKTRERGLAGIMETQYF.

This clonotype was counted ten times or more. Here the CDR3 DNA reads TGTGCCAGCAGCTTACCTCTTAGTCTGCGAAGAGGAGATACGCAGTATTTT. As protein: CASSLPLSLRRGDTQYF. This chain connects TRBV7-9 to TRBJ2-3; D is uncertain. The CDR3 contains 17 residues. The germline V gene has CDR1 SEHNR and CDR2 FQNEAQ (reference sequence). V was trimmed by 2 bases and J by 5 bases, leaving 20 bases between them.

This clonotype was seen repeatedly, ten times or more. The chain recombines TRBV6-1 with TRBJ2-3; perhaps TRBD2 as D (6 bases). The CDR3 is 13 amino acids. With 6 bases removed from V and 7 bases from J, the gap between germline ends came to 14 bases. Germline CDR1 is MNHNS and CDR2 is SASEGT. This CDR3 reads CASRGDGGNTQYF. For the CDR3, the DNA is TGTGCCAGCAGGGGAGATGGGGGGAATACGCAGTATTTT.

V usage is TRBV11-2 and J usage is TRBJ1-1, with 7 bases identical to TRBD1. With 4 bases clipped from V and 1 base from J, the junction kept 6 bases outside the gene matches. Germline-derived CDR1 and CDR2 are SGHAT and FQNNGV. The CDR3 length is 15 residues. This CDR3 is CASSSQGRENTEAFF. DNA of the CDR3: TGTGCCAGCAGCTCACAGGGGAGGGAGAACACTGAAGCTTTCTTT.

The chain combines TRBV7-6 with TRBJ2-2, with 7 nucleotides matching TRBD1. The CDR3 spans 16 residues. With 5 bases clipped from V and 3 bases from J, the junction kept 9 bases outside the gene matches. CDR1 and CDR2 (germline): SGHVS, FNYEAQ. CDR3 amino acids: CASSAQGSLDTGELFF. The CDR3 nucleotides read TGTGCCAGCAGCGCACAGGGGAGCTTGGACACCGGGGAGCTGTTTTTT.

The chain couples TRBV11-2 to TRBJ1-1; D unresolved. Per the germline V gene, CDR1 is SGHAT and CDR2 is FQNNGV. V was cut by 0 bases and J by 0 bases, with 11 bases left in between. The CDR3 loop spans 16 amino acids. The CDR3 DNA reads TGTGCCAGCAGCTTAGATAGGTACACCTTGAACACTGAAGCTTTCTTT. Its translation: CASSLDRYTLNTEAFF.

The chain joins TRBV30 to TRBJ2-5, with D maybe TRBD2 (6 bases). In germline, CDR1 is GTSNPN, CDR2 SVGIG (reference sequence). V shed 1 base and J shed 1 base, with 10 bases lying between them. The CDR3 covers 14 residues. CDR3 amino acids: CAWSGGAGQETQYF. CDR3 nucleotides: TGTGCCTGGAGTGGGGGAGCGGGCCAAGAGACCCAGTACTTC.

This clonotype was observed at least ten times. The chain is built from TRBV7-9 and TRBJ2-1; 14 bases match TRBD2. This CDR3 spans 16 amino acids. After removal of 7 bases from V and 7 bases from J, the junction contained 9 bases not matched to a gene. Germline CDR1 and CDR2: SEHNR and FQNEAQ (reference sequence). The CDR3 DNA follows: TGTGCCAGCAACCTGCCCGGACTAGCGGGGGGTAATGAGCAGTTCTTC. Its translation is CASNLPGLAGGNEQFF.

Details on this clonotype: Sequence at one end of the junction differs from germline and may be a read error. The V and J genes are TRBV3-1 and TRBJ1-6, with a tentative D call TRBD1 (5 bases). Per the germline V gene, CDR1 is LGHDT and CDR2 is YNNKEL (reference sequence). The CDR3 is 14 amino acids. The CDR3 region is CAGSQGSYNSPLHF. The CDR3 DNA is TGTGCCGGCAGCCAGGGCTCCTATAATTCACCCCTCCACTTT.

There are many counts of this clonotype. This rearrangement joins TRBV20-1 to TRBJ1-6; tentatively, D is TRBD1 (6 bases). Trimming removed 3 bases from V and 8 bases from J, with 11 bases in between. Germline V lookup: CDR1 DFQATT, CDR2 SNEGSKA (reference sequence). This CDR3 region has 13 residues. The CDR3 DNA is TGCAGTGCTAGGATCGGACAGTATTCACCCCTCCACTTT. Amino acid sequence: CSARIGQYSPLHF.

The gene calls are TRBV24-1 and TRBJ2-1; a possible D gene is TRBD1 (6 bases). Trimming shortened V by 2 bases and J by 3 bases, and 13 bases separated the two germline ends. Germline CDR1 and CDR2: KGHDR and SFDVKD. The CDR3 is 16 amino acids. CDR3 DNA: TGTGCCACCAGTGATTGGACAGACTATTACTACAATGAGCAGTTCTTC. Protein sequence: CATSDWTDYYYNEQFF.

CDR3 DNA sequence: TGTGCCAGCAGTCTGCTCGGTCTGGAGCAGTTCTTC. As protein: CASSLLGLEQFF. The chain combines TRBV28 with TRBJ2-1; D remains unclear. V shed 5 bases and J shed 10 bases, with 12 bases lying between them. The CDR3 is 12 amino acids. Germline V CDR1 and CDR2: MDHEN, SYDVKM.

This clonotype occurred a few times. This chain joins TRBV29-1 and TRBJ1-2; 8 nucleotides match TRBD1. CDR1 SQVTM and CDR2 ANQGSEA come from the germline V gene. Trimming at V came to 7 bases and at J to 10 bases, leaving 8 bases not matched to a gene. The CDR3 covers 11 residues. The CDR3 reads CSAGTGVDYTF. Written as DNA, the CDR3 is TGCAGCGCCGGGACAGGAGTTGACTACACCTTC.

This clonotype turned up a few times. The chain carries TRBV7-2 and TRBJ1-1, with unresolved D. The CDR3 sequence is 13 residues long. CDR1 SGHTA and CDR2 FQGNSA come from the germline V gene. The germline V and J ends were trimmed by 4 bases and 7 bases, with 13 bases remaining between them. The CDR3 is CASSSVMAGEAFF. The CDR3 nucleotides read TGTGCCAGCAGCTCAGTTATGGCAGGTGAAGCTTTCTTT.

This chain joins TRBV20-1 and TRBJ2-3, with 12 bases identical to TRBD2. Germline V gene lookup returns CDR1 DFQATT and CDR2 SNEGSKA (reference sequence). J gave up 4 bases and V 6 bases, and 11 bases lay outside the gene matches. The CDR3 has 16 residues. CDR3 nucleotide sequence: TGCAGTGCCAAGAGATATTCTAGCGGGAGGGCAGATACGCAGTATTTT. Amino acid sequence: CSAKRYSSGRADTQYF.

This clonotype was detected a few times. The chain is built from TRBV19 and TRBJ2-3; D might be TRBD2 (6 bases). CDR3 length: 15 residues. The germline V gene encodes CDR1 LNHDA and CDR2 SQIVND (reference sequence). Trimming pared 5 bases from V and 6 bases from J, leaving 18 bases between. DNA for the CDR3: TGTGCCAGTAGTCCGAGGGACTTGGGGCTGGATACGCAGTATTTT. Its translation is CASSPRDLGLDTQYF. Full variable domain (missing parts from reference TRBV19 and TRBJ2-3): DGGITQSPKYLFRKEGQNVTLSCEQNLNHDAMYWYRQDPGQGLRLIYYSQIVNDFQKGDIAEGYSVSREKKESFPLTVTSAQKNPTAFYLCASSPRDLGLDTQYFGPGTRLTVL.

This clonotype was seen more than once but under ten times. The genes are TRBV15 and TRBJ2-7, with 8 bases lining up with TRBD1. The last part of the DNA fits TRBJ2-5 better; the J call may be wrong. Germline V lookup: CDR1 LNHNV, CDR2 YYDKDF (reference sequence). The CDR3 is 14 amino acids. The chain's CDR3 is CATSRDWTGQTQYF. The DNA for the CDR3 is TGTGCCACCAGCAGAGATTGGACAGGGCAGACCCAGTACTTC.

Comment on this clonotype: A much larger clone is a single base away; this may be a read error. The rearrangement joins TRBV7-6 to TRBJ2-7; D gene unclear. CDR3 size: 18 residues. V shed 2 bases and J shed 6 bases, with 26 bases lying between them. Germline CDR1 is SGHVS and CDR2 is FNYEAQ. The CDR3 DNA reads as TGTGCCAGCAGCTTAAGGTTTGGGTTCGGACCCCCTGGTGGCGAGCAGTACTTC. Encoded protein: CASSLRFGFGPPGGEQYF.

This clonotype showed up many times. The chain recombines TRBV5-1 with TRBJ1-2; 9 bases map to TRBD1. The CDR3 runs to 12 residues. The V segment lost 4 bases and the J segment 6 bases; nucleotides outside the gene matches: 1. Germline values: CDR1 SGHRS, CDR2 YFSETQ. CDR3 sequence (DNA): TGCGCCAGCAGCGGACAGGGGAATGGCTACACCTTC. Its translation is CASSGQGNGYTF.

Many counts were recorded for this clonotype. The J gene is TRBJ2-1, the V gene TRBV2; D is perhaps TRBD2 (7 bases). CDR3 size: 14 residues. Germline CDR1 is SNHLY and CDR2 is FYNNEI. Trimming stripped 6 bases from V and 2 bases from J, with 11 bases between. CDR3 nucleotides: TGTGCCAGCAGCAAGGGGGGGGCCTACAATGAGCAGTTCTTC. Protein sequence: CASSKGGAYNEQFF.

This clonotype was counted at least ten times. This rearrangement joins TRBV4-2 to TRBJ1-2, with TRBD1 matching 12 bases. Trimming took 0 bases from V and 7 from J; bases not matched to a gene: 3. Germline V gene data show CDR1 as LGHNA and CDR2 as YNFKEQ. This CDR3 is 15 amino acids long. CDR3 coding DNA: TGTGCCAGCAGCCAAGAGGGACAGGGGGCCTTTGGCTACACCTTC. Its translation is CASSQEGQGAFGYTF.

Only a few counts were recorded for this clonotype. This probably arose from a read error, given a far larger clone one base away. The chain carries TRBV7-3 and TRBJ2-1; D is unresolved. V lost 2 bases and J lost 5, with 7 bases in between. Germline V gives CDR1 SGHTA, CDR2 FQGTGA. This CDR3 spans 13 amino acids. The CDR3, as DNA: TGTGCCAGCAGCTTACGGCAGCACAATGAGCAGTTCTTC. Translation: CASSLRQHNEQFF.

In its sample, this clonotype was seen many times. The chain joins TRBV6-5 to TRBJ1-1; D unclear. In germline, CDR1 is MNHEY, CDR2 SVGAGI. The V and J ends lost 6 bases and 4 bases respectively, with 18 bases between them. The CDR3 extends over 15 amino acids. The CDR3 nucleotides read TGTGCCAGCAGCACCAACACACCTAAGGGCACTGAAGCTTTCTTT. It is translated as CASSTNTPKGTEAFF.